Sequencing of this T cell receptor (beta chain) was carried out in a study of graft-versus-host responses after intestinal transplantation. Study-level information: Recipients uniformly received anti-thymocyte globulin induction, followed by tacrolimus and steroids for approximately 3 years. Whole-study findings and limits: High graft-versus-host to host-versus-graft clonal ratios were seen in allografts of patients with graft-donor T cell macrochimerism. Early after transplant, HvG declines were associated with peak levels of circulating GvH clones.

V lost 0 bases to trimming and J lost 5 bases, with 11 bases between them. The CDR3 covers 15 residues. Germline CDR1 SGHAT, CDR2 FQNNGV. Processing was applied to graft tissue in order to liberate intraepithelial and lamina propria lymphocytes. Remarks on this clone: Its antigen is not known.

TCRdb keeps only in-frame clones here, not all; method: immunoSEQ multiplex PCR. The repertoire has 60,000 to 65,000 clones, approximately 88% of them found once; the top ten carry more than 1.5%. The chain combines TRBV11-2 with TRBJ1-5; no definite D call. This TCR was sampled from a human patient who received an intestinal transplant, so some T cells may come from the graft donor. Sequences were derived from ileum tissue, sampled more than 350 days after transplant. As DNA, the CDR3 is TGTGCCAGCAGCTTAGATCTTTGGGGATATCAGCCCCAGCATTTT. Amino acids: CASSLDLWGYQPQHF.